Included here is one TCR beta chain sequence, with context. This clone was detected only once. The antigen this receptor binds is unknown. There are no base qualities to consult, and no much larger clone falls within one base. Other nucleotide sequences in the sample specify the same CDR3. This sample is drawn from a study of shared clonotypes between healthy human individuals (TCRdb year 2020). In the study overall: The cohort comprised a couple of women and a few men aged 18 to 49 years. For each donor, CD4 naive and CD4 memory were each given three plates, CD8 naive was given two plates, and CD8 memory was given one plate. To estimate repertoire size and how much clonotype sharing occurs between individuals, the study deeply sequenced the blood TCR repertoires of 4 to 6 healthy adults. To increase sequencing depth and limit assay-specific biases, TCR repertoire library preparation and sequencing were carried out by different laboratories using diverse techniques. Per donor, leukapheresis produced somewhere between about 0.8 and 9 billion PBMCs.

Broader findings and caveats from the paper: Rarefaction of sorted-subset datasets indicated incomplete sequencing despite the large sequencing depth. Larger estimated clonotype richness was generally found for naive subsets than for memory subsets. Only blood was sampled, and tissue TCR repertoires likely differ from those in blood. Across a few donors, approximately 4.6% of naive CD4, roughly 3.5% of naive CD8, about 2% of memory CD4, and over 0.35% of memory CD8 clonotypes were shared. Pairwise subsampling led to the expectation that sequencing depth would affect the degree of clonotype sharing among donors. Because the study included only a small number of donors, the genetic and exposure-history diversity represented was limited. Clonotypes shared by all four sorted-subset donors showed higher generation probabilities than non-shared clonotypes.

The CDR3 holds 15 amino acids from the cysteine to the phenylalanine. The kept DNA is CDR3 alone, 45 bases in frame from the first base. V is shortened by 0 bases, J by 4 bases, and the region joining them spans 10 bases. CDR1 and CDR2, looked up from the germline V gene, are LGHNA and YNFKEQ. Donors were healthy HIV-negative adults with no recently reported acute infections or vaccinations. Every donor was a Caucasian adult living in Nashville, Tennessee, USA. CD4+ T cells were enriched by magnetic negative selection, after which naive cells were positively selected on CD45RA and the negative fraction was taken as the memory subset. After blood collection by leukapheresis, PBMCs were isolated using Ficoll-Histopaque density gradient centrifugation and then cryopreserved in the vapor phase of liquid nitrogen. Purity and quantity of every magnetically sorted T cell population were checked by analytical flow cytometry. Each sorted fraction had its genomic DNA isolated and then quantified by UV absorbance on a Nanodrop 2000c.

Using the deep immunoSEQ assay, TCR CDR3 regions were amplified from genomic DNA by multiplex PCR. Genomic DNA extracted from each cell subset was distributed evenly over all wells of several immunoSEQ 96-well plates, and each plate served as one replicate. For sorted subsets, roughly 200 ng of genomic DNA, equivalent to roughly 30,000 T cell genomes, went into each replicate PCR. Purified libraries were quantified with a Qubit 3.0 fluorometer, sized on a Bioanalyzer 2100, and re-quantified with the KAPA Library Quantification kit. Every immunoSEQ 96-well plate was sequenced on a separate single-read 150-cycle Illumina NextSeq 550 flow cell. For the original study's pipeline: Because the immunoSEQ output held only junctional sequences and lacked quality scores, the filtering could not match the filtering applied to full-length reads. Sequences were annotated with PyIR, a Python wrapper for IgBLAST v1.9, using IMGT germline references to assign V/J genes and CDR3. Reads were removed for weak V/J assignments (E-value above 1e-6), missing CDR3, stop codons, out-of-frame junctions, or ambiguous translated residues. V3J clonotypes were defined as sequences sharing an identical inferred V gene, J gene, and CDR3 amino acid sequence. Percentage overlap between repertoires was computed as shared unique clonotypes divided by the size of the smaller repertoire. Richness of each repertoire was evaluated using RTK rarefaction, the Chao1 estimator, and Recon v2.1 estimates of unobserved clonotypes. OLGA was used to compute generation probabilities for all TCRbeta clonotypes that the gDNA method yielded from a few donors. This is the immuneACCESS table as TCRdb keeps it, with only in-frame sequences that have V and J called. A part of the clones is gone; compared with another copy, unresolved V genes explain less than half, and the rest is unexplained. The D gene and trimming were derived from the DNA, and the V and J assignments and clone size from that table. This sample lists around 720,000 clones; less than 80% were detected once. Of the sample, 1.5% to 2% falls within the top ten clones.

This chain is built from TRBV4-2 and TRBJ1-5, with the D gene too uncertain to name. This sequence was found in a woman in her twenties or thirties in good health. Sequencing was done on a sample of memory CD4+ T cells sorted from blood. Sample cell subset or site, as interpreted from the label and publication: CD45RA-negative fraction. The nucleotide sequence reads TGTGCCAGCAGCCAAGACAGATCGGGGAATCAGCCCCAGCATTTT. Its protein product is CASSQDRSGNQPQHF.